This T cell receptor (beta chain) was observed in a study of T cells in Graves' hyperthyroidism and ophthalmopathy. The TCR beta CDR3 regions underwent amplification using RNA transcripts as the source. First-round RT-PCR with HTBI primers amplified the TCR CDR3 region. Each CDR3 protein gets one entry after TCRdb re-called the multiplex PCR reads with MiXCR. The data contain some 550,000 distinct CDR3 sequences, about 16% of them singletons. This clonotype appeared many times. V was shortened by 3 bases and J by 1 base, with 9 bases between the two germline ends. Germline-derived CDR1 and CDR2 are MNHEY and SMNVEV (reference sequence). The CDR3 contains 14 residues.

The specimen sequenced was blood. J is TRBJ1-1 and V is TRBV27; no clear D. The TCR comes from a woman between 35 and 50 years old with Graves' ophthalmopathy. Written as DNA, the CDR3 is TGTGCCAGCAGTTTGGTCCAGCAGAACACTGAAGCTTTCTTT. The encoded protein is CASSLVQQNTEAFF.